These 27 T cell receptor beta chains were sequenced from one sample in a study of CD8 T cells in ankylosing spondylitis. Overall study findings and caveats: Under 10 highly homologous variants formed a TCR beta motif that appeared characteristic of ankylosing spondylitis blood.

No antigen is known for these receptors. Using its own MiXCR run on the 5' RACE reads, TCRdb lists one record per CDR3 protein. This sample has roughly 450,000 distinct CDR3 sequences, with about 24% found just once. The specimen sequenced was blood, either unsorted or a sorted T cell fraction (not recorded which). These receptors came from a male donor with ankylosing spondylitis.

The chain combines TRBV6-5 with TRBJ2-1; TRBD2 might be the D (5 bases). Trimming cost V 0 bases and J 2 bases, with 11 bases left between them. The CDR3 extends over 16 amino acids. Germline values: CDR1 MNHEY, CDR2 SVGAGI. The DNA of the CDR3 is TGTGCCAGCAGTTACTCCGAGGAGAGGGCCTACAATGAGCAGTTCTTC. Amino acid sequence: CASSYSEERAYNEQFF.

The chain uses TRBV11-3 and TRBJ2-2; TRBD1 matches 10 bases. CDR3 length equals 15 residues. The germline V gene encodes CDR1 SGHNT and CDR2 YENEEA. Trimming at V came to 5 bases and at J to 7 bases, leaving 7 bases not matched to a gene. CDR3 DNA: TGTGCCAGCAGCCGAGACAGGGGGCAGAGCGGGGAGCTGTTTTTT. Translation gives CASSRDRGQSGELFF.

The rearrangement uses TRBV3-1 and TRBJ1-6, with D unclear. V gave up 5 bases and J gave up 6 bases, with 11 bases separating them. This CDR3 has 14 amino acids. Germline V gives CDR1 LGHDT, CDR2 YNNKEL (reference sequence). CDR3 amino acids: CASSYTWGNSPLHF. The CDR3 DNA is TGTGCCAGCAGCTATACCTGGGGTAATTCACCCCTCCACTTT.

On this clonotype itself: A read error may produce the germline difference seen at one junction end. The chain carries TRBV29-1 and TRBJ1-1; tentative D call: TRBD1 (6 bases). The CDR3 loop spans 14 amino acids. Germline loops: CDR1 SQVTM, CDR2 ANQGSEA. Here the CDR3 DNA reads TGCAGAGTTGAAGCTTGGCGGGGGCTTAATGAAGCTTTCTTT. This encodes CRVEAWRGLNEAFF.

The chain uses TRBV7-2 and TRBJ2-3; a weak D match, TRBD2 (5 bases). The germline gives CDR1 SGHTA, CDR2 FQGNSA. CDR3 length: 16 residues. The V end lost 1 base, the J end lost 0 bases, and 11 bases lay between the germline ends. The CDR3 here is CASSLDGLASTDTQYF. The DNA for the CDR3 is TGTGCCAGCAGCTTAGATGGGCTAGCTAGCACAGATACGCAGTATTTT.

The genes are TRBV11-2 and TRBJ2-2; D is ambiguous. CDR1 and CDR2 (germline): SGHAT, FQNNGV. This CDR3 region has 13 residues. Trimming took off 0 bases at V and 9 bases at J, with 8 bases between the two ends. CDR3 loop: CASSLDLQRELFF. The CDR3 nucleotides read TGTGCCAGCAGCTTAGATTTGCAAAGGGAGCTGTTTTTT. Drawing the rest from reference TRBV11-2 and TRBJ2-2, the complete variable domain is EAGVAQSPRYKIIEKRQSVAFWCNPISGHATLYWYQQILGQGPKLLIQFQNNGVVDDSQLPKDRFSAERLKGVDSTLKIQPAKLEDSAVYLCASSLDLQRELFFGEGSRLTVL.

J is TRBJ2-3 and V is TRBV6-1; 8 bases align to TRBD2. The length of the CDR3 is 17 residues. Germline V lookup: CDR1 MNHNS, CDR2 SASEGT. J gave up 2 bases and V 8 bases, and 15 bases lay outside the gene matches. The CDR3 protein is CASGERVGGRNTDTQYF. CDR3 nucleotide sequence: TGTGCCAGCGGCGAACGGGTCGGCGGGAGGAACACAGATACGCAGTATTTT.

This chain uses TRBV4-1 with TRBJ2-2, with 11 bases lining up with TRBD2. This CDR3 is built from 18 residues. Germline-derived CDR1 and CDR2 are MGHRA and YSYEKL. The ends lost 4 bases at V and 0 bases at J; junction bases unmatched: 7. CDR3 loop: CASSLGTSGGPNTGELFF. Written as DNA, the CDR3 is TGCGCCAGCAGCCTGGGGACTAGCGGAGGTCCGAACACCGGGGAGCTGTTTTTT.

This clonotype was detected only a few times. V gene TRBV7-2 combines with J gene TRBJ2-1, with D tentatively TRBD1 or TRBD2 (6 bases each). The CDR3 contains 14 residues. CDR1 and CDR2 from the germline V gene are SGHTA and FQGNSA. V shed 3 bases and J shed 9 bases, with 15 bases lying between them. The CDR3 loop reads CASSFGGDWGEQFF. The CDR3 DNA follows: TGTGCCAGCAGCTTCGGGGGCGATTGGGGTGAGCAGTTCTTC.

This chain joins TRBV5-1 and TRBJ2-3; 10 bases map to TRBD2. V dropped 1 base and J dropped 2; count of bases not matched to a gene: 4. Per the germline V gene, CDR1 is SGHRS and CDR2 is YFSETQ. CDR3 length: 16 amino acids. CDR3 coding DNA: TGCGCCAGCAGCTTGTTCCTAGCGGGGGACACAGATACGCAGTATTTT. Amino acids: CASSLFLAGDTDTQYF.

V is TRBV11-1 and J is TRBJ1-6; D might be TRBD1 (6 bases). V lost 5 bases and J lost 1, with 18 bases in between. CDR3 length equals 18 residues. Germline V gene lookup returns CDR1 SGHAT and CDR2 FQDESV (reference sequence). DNA of the CDR3: TGTGCCAGCAGCCCCCCCCTGGGGGGCTTATCCTATAATTCACCCCTCCACTTT. It translates to CASSPPLGGLSYNSPLHF.

The chain carries TRBV29-1 and TRBJ2-1; 10 bases match TRBD2. The V and J ends lost 6 bases and 9 bases, in that order; junction bases with no gene match: 8. Germline values: CDR1 SQVTM, CDR2 ANQGSEA. The CDR3 runs to 13 residues. CDR3 DNA: TGCAGCGTGGGTTCGGGACTAGCGACTGAGCAGTTCTTC. Its protein is CSVGSGLATEQFF.

This clonotype came up a few times. V usage is TRBV9 and J usage is TRBJ2-3; 8 positions match TRBD2. The CDR3 covers 15 residues. V lost 0 bases, J lost 3 bases, and 3 bases stayed unmatched. Germline values: CDR1 SGDLS, CDR2 YYNGEE. In DNA form, the CDR3 reads TGTGCCAGCAGCGTAGCGGGAGGGAGGACAGATACGCAGTATTTT. Protein product: CASSVAGGRTDTQYF.

CDR3 coding DNA: TGTGCCAGCAGTTTACGGTCTAGCGGGAGCCCAGATACGCAGTATTTT. It is translated as CASSLRSSGSPDTQYF. The chain couples TRBV28 to TRBJ2-3; TRBD2 agrees at 10 bases. The J segment lost 4 bases and the V segment lost 2 bases, leaving 6 bases of the junction unmatched. The CDR3 contains 16 residues. From germline, CDR1 is MDHEN and CDR2 SYDVKM.

This clonotype was detected a few times. The V call is TRBV3-1, the J call TRBJ2-7; D gene ambiguous. V lost 4 bases to trimming and J lost 3 bases, with 22 bases between them. Germline loops: CDR1 LGHDT, CDR2 YNNKEL (reference sequence). The CDR3 is 17 residues long. For the CDR3, the DNA is TGTGCCAGCAGCCCATTCCGTGCGGACCACAGAGACTACGAGCAGTACGTC. It specifies CASSPFRADHRDYEQYV.

This rearrangement joins TRBV12-3 or TRBV12-4 to TRBJ2-1; 11 bases match TRBD2. The CDR3 extends over 14 amino acids. Trimming cost V 6 bases and J 6 bases; bases outside gene matches: 4. CDR3 residues: CASRWTSGFNEQFF. CDR3 nucleotides: TGTGCCAGCAGGTGGACTAGCGGGTTCAATGAGCAGTTCTTC.

The J gene is TRBJ2-1, the V gene TRBV14; 14 positions agree with TRBD2. This CDR3 is built from 22 residues. Looked up from germline, CDR1 is SGHDN and CDR2 is FVKESK. V shed 0 bases and J 7 bases; nucleotides not matched to a gene: 20. CDR3 amino acids: CASSQDIPPGLAGVTGVNEQFF. The DNA for the CDR3 is TGTGCCAGCAGCCAAGATATTCCTCCGGGACTAGCGGGAGTAACGGGGGTGAATGAGCAGTTCTTC. The full variable domain, in which reference TRBV14 and TRBJ2-1 provide the parts outside the CDR3, is EAGVTQFPSHSVIEKGQTVTLRCDPISGHDNLYWYRRVMGKEIKFLLHFVKESKQDESGMPNNRFLAERTGGTYSTLKVQPAELEDSGVYFCASSQDIPPGLAGVTGVNEQFFGPGTRLTVL.

This clonotype was counted between two and nine times. The chain carries TRBV5-6 and TRBJ2-4; D remains unclear. The CDR3 is 15 amino acids. Germline assignment: CDR1 SGHDT and CDR2 YYEEEE. V gave up 4 bases and J gave up 0 bases, with 11 bases separating them. The CDR3 DNA is TGTGCCAGCAGCCTCCTCCTACTAGCCAAAAACATTCAGTACTTC. It specifies CASSLLLLAKNIQYF.

This clonotype was seen once. The chain recombines TRBV5-1 with TRBJ2-2; D is uncertain. Trimming stripped 7 bases from V and 0 bases from J, with 10 bases between. CDR3 length: 14 residues. CDR1 is SGHRS, CDR2 YFSETQ, per germline. The CDR3 DNA is TGCGCCAGCGGTGGAATCGCGAACACCGGGGAGCTGTTTTTT. Amino acids: CASGGIANTGELFF.

This clonotype was picked up a small number of times. The rearrangement joins TRBV5-1 to TRBJ2-1, with D possibly being TRBD1 (6 bases). The CDR3 length is 14 residues. Germline lookup yields CDR1 SGHRS and CDR2 YFSETQ. Trimming pared 4 bases from V and 4 bases from J, leaving 12 bases between. CDR3 coding DNA: TGCGCCAGCAGCCCCGATACAGGGTACAATGAGCAGTTCTTC. This encodes CASSPDTGYNEQFF.

Only a few counts were recorded for this clonotype. The V and J genes are TRBV4-1 and TRBJ1-4; 9 bases align to TRBD1. Germline V CDR1 and CDR2: MGHRA, YSYEKL. CDR3 length: 17 residues. The V gene end was trimmed by 3 bases and the J gene end by 0 bases; junction bases not matched to a gene: 5. CDR3 protein: CASSQVGQGSTNEKLFF. In nucleotides, the CDR3 is TGCGCCAGCAGCCAGGTGGGACAGGGTTCAACTAATGAAAAACTGTTTTTT.

The genes are TRBV20-1 and TRBJ2-5, with 10 bases aligning to TRBD2. CDR3 length: 15 amino acids. Germline-derived CDR1 and CDR2 are DFQATT and SNEGSKA (reference sequence). With 3 bases clipped from V and 5 bases from J, the junction kept 9 bases outside the gene matches. The DNA for the CDR3 is TGCAGTGCTAGGTCCCGAGCGGGAGGGCCGGAGACCCAGTACTTC. It codes for CSARSRAGGPETQYF.

V gene TRBV14 combines with J gene TRBJ2-2, with TRBD2 as a possible D gene (6 bases). CDR3 size: 14 residues. The V end lost 7 bases, the J end lost 6 bases, and 15 bases lay between the germline ends. Germline V gene sequence: CDR1 SGHDN, CDR2 FVKESK. CDR3: CASTTGRGAGELFF. DNA for the CDR3: TGTGCCAGCACCACCGGGAGAGGGGCCGGGGAGCTGTTTTTT.

This clonotype was observed a few times. The V gene is TRBV20-1, the J gene TRBJ2-4; D tentatively reads TRBD1 or TRBD2 (5 bases each). There are 15 residues in the CDR3. V lost 0 bases and J 6 bases, leaving 15 bases between the germline ends. Germline-derived CDR1 and CDR2 are DFQATT and SNEGSKA (reference sequence). The CDR3 DNA is TGCAGTGCTAGAGATATGGTTACAGGACTAAACATTCAGTACTTC. As protein: CSARDMVTGLNIQYF.

This clonotype turned up a few times. J is TRBJ2-3 and V is TRBV20-1, with 7 positions matching TRBD1. This CDR3 spans 15 amino acids. V gave up 6 bases and J gave up 0 bases; unmatched junction bases: 9. Germline V CDR1 and CDR2: DFQATT, SNEGSKA (reference sequence). CDR3 sequence: CSAEDRQASTDTQYF. In nucleotides, the CDR3 is TGCAGTGCAGAGGACAGGCAAGCTAGCACAGATACGCAGTATTTT.

The V call is TRBV20-1, the J call TRBJ1-2; D is undetermined. The CDR3 loop spans 14 amino acids. From germline, CDR1 is DFQATT and CDR2 SNEGSKA (reference sequence). V was shortened by 6 bases and J by 0 bases, with 14 bases between the two germline ends. CDR3 sequence (DNA): TGCAGTGCCTTCCGGGATACCGCTAACTATGGCTACACCTTC. Translation gives CSAFRDTANYGYTF.

CDR3 sequence reads: CASSWQGETQYF. The CDR3 DNA reads TGTGCCAGCAGCTGGCAGGGGGAGACCCAGTACTTC. The J gene is TRBJ2-5, the V gene TRBV11-2, with D possibly TRBD1 on 6 matching bases. With 4 bases removed from V and 5 bases from J, the gap between germline ends came to 8 bases. The germline V gene has CDR1 SGHAT and CDR2 FQNNGV. The CDR3 is 12 amino acids.